The 14 T cell receptor beta chains given below trace back to one sample, sequenced in a study of control samples from healthy donors and cancer patients. Produced via immunoSEQ multiplex PCR; TCRdb's table is partial and in-frame only. The table has around 99,000 clones, 90% seen once; the top ten hold about 4.7%. The source material was blood. All receptors come from a human donor in good health. The donor label of this sample is uncertain.

The chain employs TRBV28 and TRBJ1-6, with TRBD1 matching 8 bases. The length of the CDR3 is 15 residues. J lost 5 bases, V lost 4 bases, and 4 bases had no gene match. Per germline, CDR1 MDHEN and CDR2 SYDVKM. Here the CDR3 DNA reads TGTGCCAGCAGTTCTGCGGACAGGGATAATTCACCCCTCCACTTT. Protein sequence: CASSSADRDNSPLHF.

This clone was seen only once. CDR3 residues: CSASPSGYNEQFF. The CDR3 bases are TGCAGTGCTAGTCCTAGCGGCTACAATGAGCAGTTCTTC. The chain employs TRBV20-1 and TRBJ2-1, with 7 nucleotides matching TRBD2. The CDR3 contains 13 residues. V was pared by 3 bases and J by 3 bases, with 2 bases of the junction left unmatched. Germline V gene lookup returns CDR1 DFQATT and CDR2 SNEGSKA (reference sequence).

V is TRBV7-8 and J is TRBJ2-1, with 9 positions matching TRBD1. V gave up 5 bases and J gave up 6 bases; unmatched junction bases: 11. CDR1 and CDR2 (germline): SGHVS, FQNEAQ. CDR3 length: 16 amino acids. CDR3 nucleotides: TGTGCCAGCAGCCCCCTGCCGGGACAGGGCATCAATGAGCAGTTCTTC. Translated, it gives CASSPLPGQGINEQFF.

The chain employs TRBV10-3 and TRBJ2-7; TRBD2 agrees at 8 bases. Germline V CDR1 and CDR2: ENHRY, SYGVKD. The junction had 6 bases not matched to a gene; V was cut back by 4 bases and J by 1 base. The CDR3 runs to 15 residues. The CDR3 protein is CAISVEAGGSYEQYF. Written as DNA, the CDR3 is TGTGCCATCAGTGTGGAGGCGGGGGGTTCCTACGAGCAGTACTTC.

V is TRBV6-5 and J is TRBJ2-2; weak D call: TRBD1 (6 bases). This CDR3 is 15 amino acids long. The germline V gene encodes CDR1 MNHEY and CDR2 SVGAGI. The V end lost 1 base, the J end lost 6 bases, and 12 bases lay between the germline ends. The CDR3 reads CASSYWVRGPGELFF. Written as DNA, the CDR3 is TGTGCCAGCAGTTACTGGGTCAGGGGTCCCGGGGAGCTGTTTTTT.

The CDR3 loop reads CASSSGQLQRNEQFF. CDR3 DNA sequence: TGTGCCAGCAGTTCGGGACAGCTGCAGCGCAATGAGCAGTTCTTC. The chain employs TRBV5-5 and TRBJ2-1; 7 nucleotides match TRBD1. Germline CDR1 reads SGHKS; CDR2 reads YYEKEE (reference sequence). This CDR3 has 15 residues. J was trimmed by 6 bases and V by 5 bases; bases with no gene match: 11.

The chain uses TRBV19 and TRBJ1-2, with 7 bases identical to TRBD1. The CDR3 runs 13 residues. Germline values: CDR1 LNHDA, CDR2 SQIVND (reference sequence). The CDR3 sequence: CATRGRTYYGYTF. The CDR3 region has the DNA TGTGCGACGAGGGGGCGCACATACTATGGCTACACCTTC.

Here the CDR3 reads CASRGSVNSPLHF. CDR3 coding DNA: TGTGCCAGCAGGGGCAGCGTAAATTCACCCCTCCACTTT. The chain uses TRBV2 and TRBJ1-6, with D unclear. The CDR3 is made up of 13 amino acids. V was trimmed by 6 bases and J by 7 bases, leaving 10 bases between them. CDR1 SNHLY and CDR2 FYNNEI come from the germline V gene.

The chain uses TRBV5-1 and TRBJ1-6; TRBD1 is a possible D gene (5 bases). The CDR3 length is 15 residues. V was pared by 2 bases and J by 10 bases, with 16 bases between. Germline CDR1 reads SGHRS; CDR2 reads YFSETQ. The CDR3 here is CASSLGVTGESPLHF. CDR3 nucleotides: TGCGCCAGCAGCTTAGGGGTAACCGGGGAATCACCCCTCCACTTT.

V usage is TRBV27 and J usage is TRBJ2-3; TRBD2 might be the D (6 bases). There are 15 residues in the CDR3. Germline V lookup: CDR1 MNHEY, CDR2 SMNVEV (reference sequence). Trimming took 6 bases from V and 1 from J, leaving 14 bases between them. CDR3 in DNA: TGTGCCAGCAGCCGCTGGGGCGGGGGCACAGATACGCAGTATTTT. Translation: CASSRWGGGTDTQYF.

The rearrangement uses TRBV5-5 and TRBJ1-3; a possible D gene is TRBD1 (5 bases). Trimming shortened V by 4 bases and J by 3 bases, and 14 bases separated the two germline ends. The length of the CDR3 is 15 residues. Germline V gives CDR1 SGHKS, CDR2 YYEKEE (reference sequence). DNA for the CDR3: TGTGCCAGCAGCCAAGGCTGGGGGGGTGGAAACACCATATATTTT. Protein: CASSQGWGGGNTIYF.

CDR3 sequence: CASRTGGTEAFF. CDR3 DNA: TGTGCCAGCAGGACAGGAGGTACTGAAGCTTTCTTT. The chain links TRBV27 to TRBJ1-1; possible D gene TRBD1, 6 bases. The CDR3 covers 12 residues. Trimming removed 6 bases at V and 5 bases at J, with 10 bases between. Germline V gene data show CDR1 as MNHEY and CDR2 as SMNVEV (reference sequence).

This clone occurred once. This chain connects TRBV21-1 to TRBJ1-6; the D call of TRBD1 is as the table states it, not checked on the DNA. TRBV21-1 is a pseudogene locus. There are 10 residues in the CDR3. The CDR3 spells CASSSGTSVF. The CDR3 coding sequence is TGTGCCAGCAGCTCCGGGACATCAGTCTTT.

The V call is TRBV7-2, the J call TRBJ1-5, with 9 bases lining up with TRBD1. The CDR3 length is 14 residues. Germline V gives CDR1 SGHTA, CDR2 FQGNSA. Losses at the gene ends were 5 bases for V and 9 bases for J; bases not matched to a gene: 8. CDR3 residues: CASSLDRGTGPQHF. In DNA, the CDR3 is TGTGCCAGCAGCCTCGACAGGGGGACAGGGCCCCAGCATTTT.